This T cell receptor (beta chain) emerged from a study of blood T cell repertoires in COVID-19. Study at large: Samples of COVID-19 (acute and convalescent) were obtained from the United States, Italy and Spain.

Germline V lookup: CDR1 SGHVT, CDR2 SQSDAQ. Between the trimmed V and J ends, which lost 3 bases and 6 bases, there was a span of 13 bases. This CDR3 region has 14 residues. Original processing notes: Nucleated cell number was recorded as an estimate derived from reference gene primer amplification. This table comes from immunoSEQ multiplex PCR, and its TCRdb copy is limited to in-frame clones, with some not included. The D gene and trimming were derived from the DNA, and the V and J assignments and clone size from that table. The sample yields 250,000 or so clones, around 87% seen once. The TCR originated in a woman aged 70-85 years with active or convalescent COVID-19. The sequenced sample consisted of peripheral blood. The rearrangement uses TRBV7-4 and TRBJ2-3; no definite D call. CDR3 nucleotide sequence: TGTGCCAGCAGCTTCGACCGTATACAGGATACGCAGTATTTT. It encodes CASSFDRIQDTQYF.